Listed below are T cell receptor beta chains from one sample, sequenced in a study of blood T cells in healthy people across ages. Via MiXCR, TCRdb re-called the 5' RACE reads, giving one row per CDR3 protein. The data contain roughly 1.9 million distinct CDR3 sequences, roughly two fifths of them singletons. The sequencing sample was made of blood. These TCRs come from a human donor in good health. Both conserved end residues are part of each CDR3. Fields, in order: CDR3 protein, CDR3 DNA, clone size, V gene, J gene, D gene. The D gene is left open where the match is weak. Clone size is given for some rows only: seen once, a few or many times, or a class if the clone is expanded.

CDR3 protein: CSVEVRDSYEQYF
CDR3 DNA: TGCAGCGTCGAAGTCCGGGACAGCTACGAGCAGTACTTC
clone size: few
V gene: TRBV29-1
J gene: TRBJ2-7
D gene: TRBD1

CDR3 protein: CASSPVGVEQFF
CDR3 DNA: TGTGCCAGCAGTCCCGTGGGGGTAGAGCAGTTCTTC
clone size: .
V gene: TRBV12-3/TRBV12-4
J gene: TRBJ2-1
D gene: .

CDR3 protein: CASRSGGLEQFF
CDR3 DNA: TGCGCCAGCAGATCGGGGGGGCTTGAGCAGTTCTTC
clone size: .
V gene: TRBV5-1
J gene: TRBJ2-1
D gene: TRBD2

CDR3 protein: CASSVQTGGGEQYF
CDR3 DNA: TGTGCCAGCAGTGTCCAGACAGGGGGGGGCGAGCAGTACTTC
clone size: few
V gene: TRBV6-1
J gene: TRBJ2-7
D gene: TRBD1

CDR3 protein: CASSVAPGEPYEQYF
CDR3 DNA: TGTGCCAGCAGCGTGGCCCCGGGTGAGCCCTACGAGCAGTACTTC
clone size: few
V gene: TRBV5-5
J gene: TRBJ2-7
D gene: .

CDR3 protein: CAGSNWDNEQFF
CDR3 DNA: TGTGCCGGCAGTAACTGGGACAATGAGCAGTTCTTC
clone size: .
V gene: TRBV6-5
J gene: TRBJ2-1
D gene: .

CDR3 protein: CSVGTSYSYEQYF
CDR3 DNA: TGCAGCGTTGGGACAAGCTACTCCTACGAGCAGTACTTC
clone size: .
V gene: TRBV29-1
J gene: TRBJ2-7
D gene: .

CDR3 protein: CSARDSGPRGGYTF
CDR3 DNA: TGCAGTGCAAGGGACAGCGGACCGAGGGGGGGCTACACCTTC
clone size: .
V gene: TRBV20-1
J gene: TRBJ1-2
D gene: TRBD1

CDR3 protein: CACIDPGQGLHHF
CDR3 DNA: TGTGCCTGCATTGACCCGGGACAGGGCCTCCACCACTTT
clone size: .
V gene: TRBV6-1
J gene: TRBJ1-6
D gene: TRBD1

CDR3 protein: CASSFPGQGSAEAFF
CDR3 DNA: TGCGCCAGCAGCTTTCCGGGACAGGGGAGCGCTGAAGCTTTCTTT
clone size: .
V gene: TRBV5-1
J gene: TRBJ1-1
D gene: TRBD1

CDR3 protein: CASRTGGASEQYF
CDR3 DNA: TGTGCCAGCAGGACAGGGGGCGCGAGCGAGCAGTACTTC
clone size: .
V gene: TRBV28
J gene: TRBJ2-7
D gene: TRBD1

CDR3 protein: CATSLGHGYTF
CDR3 DNA: TGTGCCACCAGTCTGGGGCACGGCTACACCTTC
clone size: .
V gene: TRBV24-1
J gene: TRBJ1-2
D gene: .

CDR3 protein: CAISESAGGPDTQYF
CDR3 DNA: TGTGCCATCAGTGAGTCGGCGGGGGGGCCGGATACGCAGTATTTT
clone size: few
V gene: TRBV10-3
J gene: TRBJ2-3
D gene: TRBD2

CDR3 protein: CASSYGQGFSYEQYF
CDR3 DNA: TGTGCCAGCAGTTATGGACAGGGGTTCTCCTACGAGCAGTACTTC
clone size: few
V gene: TRBV6-6
J gene: TRBJ2-7
D gene: TRBD1

CDR3 protein: CASSFGQTNEKLFF
CDR3 DNA: TGTGCCAGCAGCTTCGGACAGACTAATGAAAAACTGTTTTTT
clone size: .
V gene: TRBV5-8
J gene: TRBJ1-4
D gene: .

CDR3 protein: CASSLRDRGVDTQYF
CDR3 DNA: TGCGCCAGCAGCCTCCGGGACAGGGGAGTGGATACGCAGTATTTT
clone size: .
V gene: TRBV5-1
J gene: TRBJ2-3
D gene: TRBD1

CDR3 protein: CASSQEIAITYPQHF
CDR3 DNA: TGTGCCAGCAGCCAAGAGATAGCCATCACTTATCCCCAGCATTTT
clone size: few
V gene: TRBV4-2
J gene: TRBJ1-5
D gene: .

CDR3 protein: CSVGGRGGYQETQYF
CDR3 DNA: TGCAGCGTTGGAGGTCGGGGGGGGTACCAAGAGACCCAGTACTTC
clone size: .
V gene: TRBV29-1
J gene: TRBJ2-5
D gene: TRBD2

CDR3 protein: CASSPYRYVYEQYF
CDR3 DNA: TGTGCCAGCAGCCCTTACAGGTATGTGTACGAGCAGTACTTC
clone size: few
V gene: TRBV4-2
J gene: TRBJ2-7
D gene: .

CDR3 protein: CASSYWGPESKNIQYF
CDR3 DNA: TGTGCCAGCAGTTACTGGGGGCCGGAGAGCAAAAACATTCAGTACTTC
clone size: few
V gene: TRBV6-2/TRBV6-3
J gene: TRBJ2-4
D gene: .

CDR3 protein: CASSQGWQGLRGTQYF
CDR3 DNA: TGTGCCAGCAGCCAAGGGTGGCAGGGGCTTCGTGGTACGCAGTATTTT
clone size: .
V gene: TRBV7-3
J gene: TRBJ2-3
D gene: .

CDR3 protein: CAIMHGTGPYEQYF
CDR3 DNA: TGTGCCATCATGCACGGGACAGGTCCCTACGAGCAGTACTTC
clone size: few
V gene: TRBV10-3
J gene: TRBJ2-7
D gene: TRBD1

CDR3 protein: CASSIPASGEGTEAFF
CDR3 DNA: TGTGCCAGCAGCATTCCTGCTTCGGGGGAGGGAACTGAAGCTTTCTTT
clone size: .
V gene: TRBV9
J gene: TRBJ1-1
D gene: .

CDR3 protein: CASSRARFRTGALHEQFF
CDR3 DNA: TGTGCCAGCAGCCGGGCAAGATTTCGGACAGGGGCTTTGCATGAGCAGTTCTTC
clone size: .
V gene: TRBV14
J gene: TRBJ2-1
D gene: TRBD1

CDR3 protein: CASSLWPTLYSDQPQHF
CDR3 DNA: TGTGCCAGCAGTTTATGGCCGACACTTTATAGCGATCAGCCCCAGCATTTT
clone size: .
V gene: TRBV28
J gene: TRBJ1-5
D gene: .

CDR3 protein: CASSYSAGTQNIQFF
CDR3 DNA: TGTGCCAGCAGTTACTCGGCGGGAACCCAAAACATTCAGTTCTTC
clone size: few
V gene: TRBV6-5
J gene: TRBJ2-1
D gene: .

CDR3 protein: CASSTSGGGGDEQFF
CDR3 DNA: TGTGCCAGCAGTACTAGCGGGGGAGGGGGGGATGAGCAGTTCTTC
clone size: .
V gene: TRBV25-1
J gene: TRBJ2-1
D gene: TRBD2

CDR3 protein: CASSPRTGRKYEQYF
CDR3 DNA: TGCGCCAGCAGCCCGAGGACAGGGAGGAAGTACGAGCAGTACTTC
clone size: few
V gene: TRBV4-3
J gene: TRBJ2-7
D gene: TRBD1

CDR3 protein: CASSNWTGSWGYTF
CDR3 DNA: TGCGCCAGCAGCAATTGGACAGGGTCATGGGGCTACACCTTC
clone size: .
V gene: TRBV4-3
J gene: TRBJ1-2
D gene: TRBD1

CDR3 protein: CASSLGGQVSYGYTF
CDR3 DNA: TGTGCCAGCAGTTTAGGAGGGCAGGTCAGCTATGGCTACACCTTC
clone size: few
V gene: TRBV12-3/TRBV12-4
J gene: TRBJ1-2
D gene: .

CDR3 protein: CASSLTGEFTDTQYF
CDR3 DNA: TGTGCCAGCAGCTTAACAGGGGAGTTCACAGATACGCAGTATTTT
clone size: .
V gene: TRBV7-9
J gene: TRBJ2-3
D gene: TRBD1

CDR3 protein: CASSSDRANSPLHF
CDR3 DNA: TGTGCCAGCAGCTCGGACAGGGCCAATTCACCCCTCCACTTT
clone size: few
V gene: TRBV4-2
J gene: TRBJ1-6
D gene: TRBD1

CDR3 protein: CASSLGRAVSDTQYF
CDR3 DNA: TGTGCCAGCAGTTTAGGAAGAGCGGTATCAGATACGCAGTATTTT
clone size: .
V gene: TRBV12-3/TRBV12-4
J gene: TRBJ2-3
D gene: .

CDR3 protein: CASSYGTSGLESEQYF
CDR3 DNA: TGTGCCAGCAGCTATGGGACTAGCGGTCTGGAAAGCGAGCAGTACTTC
clone size: many
V gene: TRBV7-3
J gene: TRBJ2-7
D gene: TRBD2

CDR3 protein: CANSPIGRTNYGYTF
CDR3 DNA: TGTGCCAACAGCCCGATCGGCAGAACTAACTATGGCTACACCTTC
clone size: .
V gene: TRBV7-9
J gene: TRBJ1-2
D gene: .

CDR3 protein: CASREQDTTNEKLFF
CDR3 DNA: TGTGCCAGCAGGGAACAGGACACCACGAATGAAAAACTGTTTTTT
clone size: .
V gene: TRBV2
J gene: TRBJ1-4
D gene: .

CDR3 protein: CASSHGQRDGYTF
CDR3 DNA: TGTGCCAGCAGTCACGGACAGCGCGATGGCTACACCTTC
clone size: few
V gene: TRBV27
J gene: TRBJ1-2
D gene: .

CDR3 protein: CASSPTSPGYNEQFF
CDR3 DNA: TGTGCCAGCTCACCGACATCCCCCGGGTACAATGAGCAGTTCTTC
clone size: .
V gene: TRBV18
J gene: TRBJ2-1
D gene: .

CDR3 protein: CASSVLGESSTDTQYF
CDR3 DNA: TGTGCCAGCAGCGTCCTCGGGGAGTCTAGCACAGATACGCAGTATTTT
clone size: .
V gene: TRBV7-8
J gene: TRBJ2-3
D gene: .

CDR3 protein: CSARRDRDGEAFF
CDR3 DNA: TGCAGTGCCCGAAGGGACAGGGACGGGGAAGCTTTCTTT
clone size: .
V gene: TRBV20-1
J gene: TRBJ1-1
D gene: TRBD1

CDR3 protein: CSGGDRNTEAFF
CDR3 DNA: TGCAGCGGAGGGGACAGAAACACTGAAGCTTTCTTT
clone size: .
V gene: TRBV29-1
J gene: TRBJ1-1
D gene: TRBD1

CDR3 protein: CSARQGPTPQHF
CDR3 DNA: TGCAGTGCTAGACAGGGCCCTACGCCCCAGCATTTT
clone size: few
V gene: TRBV20-1
J gene: TRBJ1-5
D gene: .

CDR3 protein: CSVEDWALSGYTF
CDR3 DNA: TGCAGCGTTGAAGATTGGGCACTCTCTGGCTACACCTTC
clone size: few
V gene: TRBV29-1
J gene: TRBJ1-2
D gene: .

CDR3 protein: CASSQWRATNEKLFF
CDR3 DNA: TGTGCCAGCAGCCAATGGAGAGCAACTAATGAAAAACTGTTTTTT
clone size: .
V gene: TRBV16
J gene: TRBJ1-4
D gene: .

CDR3 protein: CSARDQGLQAFF
CDR3 DNA: TGCAGTGCTAGAGATCAGGGTCTTCAAGCTTTCTTT
clone size: .
V gene: TRBV20-1
J gene: TRBJ1-1
D gene: .

CDR3 protein: CASSPPSPSQGTQYF
CDR3 DNA: TGTGCCAGTAGCCCCCCCAGCCCCAGTCAGGGTACGCAGTATTTT
clone size: .
V gene: TRBV7-2
J gene: TRBJ2-3
D gene: .

CDR3 protein: CASSSDRHQPQHF
CDR3 DNA: TGTGCCAGCAGCTCCGATAGGCATCAGCCCCAGCATTTT
clone size: many
V gene: TRBV7-2
J gene: TRBJ1-5
D gene: .

CDR3 protein: CASSPPRQPQHF
CDR3 DNA: TGTGCCAGCAGTCCACCACGGCAGCCCCAGCATTTT
clone size: few
V gene: TRBV12-3/TRBV12-4
J gene: TRBJ1-5
D gene: .

CDR3 protein: CASSEMLNQPQHF
CDR3 DNA: TGTGCCAGCAGTGAGATGTTGAATCAGCCCCAGCATTTT
clone size: .
V gene: TRBV6-1
J gene: TRBJ1-5
D gene: .